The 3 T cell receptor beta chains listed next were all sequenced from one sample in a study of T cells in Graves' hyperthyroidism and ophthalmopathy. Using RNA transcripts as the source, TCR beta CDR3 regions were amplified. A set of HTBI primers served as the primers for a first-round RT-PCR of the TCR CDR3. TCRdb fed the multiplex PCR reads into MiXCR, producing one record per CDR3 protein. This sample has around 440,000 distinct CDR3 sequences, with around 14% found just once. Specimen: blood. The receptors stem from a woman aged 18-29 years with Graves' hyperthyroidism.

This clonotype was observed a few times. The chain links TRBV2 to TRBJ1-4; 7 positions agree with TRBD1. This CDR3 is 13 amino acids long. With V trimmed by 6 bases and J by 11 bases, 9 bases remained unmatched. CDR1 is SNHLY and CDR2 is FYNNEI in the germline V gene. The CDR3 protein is CASREGAPWKLFF. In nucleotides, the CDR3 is TGTGCCAGCAGGGAGGGGGCCCCTTGGAAACTGTTTTTT.

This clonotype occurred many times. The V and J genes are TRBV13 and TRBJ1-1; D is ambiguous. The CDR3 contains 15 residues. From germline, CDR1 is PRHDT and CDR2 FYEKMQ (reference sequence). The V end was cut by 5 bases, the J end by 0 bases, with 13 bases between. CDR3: CASSLHGDLNTEAFF. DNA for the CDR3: TGTGCCAGCAGCCTCCATGGGGATTTGAACACTGAAGCTTTCTTT.

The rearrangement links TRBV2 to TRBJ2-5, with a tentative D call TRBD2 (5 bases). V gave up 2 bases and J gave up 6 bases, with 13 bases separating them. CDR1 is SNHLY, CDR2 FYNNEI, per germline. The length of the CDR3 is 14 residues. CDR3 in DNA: TGTGCCAGCAGTGAACAAATTAGCGTCCAGACCCAGTACTTC. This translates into CASSEQISVQTQYF.